This TCR beta chain was obtained from a study of monozygotic twins with inflammatory bowel disease. Nested PCRs of approximately 16 and 9 cycles, two in total, were run on TCRalpha and TCRbeta cDNA. TCRdb re-analyzed the 5' RACE reads; it lists each CDR3 protein once, without DNA. With some 440,000 distinct CDR3 sequences in the sample, the ten largest clones hold around 2.4%. Sequencing was carried out using blood. The receptor was isolated from a human donor with ulcerative colitis or Crohn's disease, or a healthy co-twin of an affected twin (not recorded which).

This chain's CDR3 is CAWSVLGTEAFF. The rearrangement uses TRBV30 and TRBJ1-1. The CDR3 has 12 residues. The germline V gene encodes CDR1 GTSNPN and CDR2 SVGIG (reference sequence). Full variable domain (missing parts from reference TRBV30 and TRBJ1-1): SQTIHQWPATLVQPVGSPLSLECTVEGTSNPNLYWYRQAAGRGLQLLFYSVGIGQISSEVPQNLSASRPQDRQFILSSKKLLLSDSGFYLCAWSVLGTEAFFGQGTRLTVV.